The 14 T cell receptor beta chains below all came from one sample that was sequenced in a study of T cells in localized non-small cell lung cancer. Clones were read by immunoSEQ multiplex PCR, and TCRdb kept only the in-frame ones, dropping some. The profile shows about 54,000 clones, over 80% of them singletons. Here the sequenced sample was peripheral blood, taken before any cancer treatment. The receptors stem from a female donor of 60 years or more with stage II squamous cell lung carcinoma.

CDR3 in DNA: TGTGCCAGTAGCCTAAACGACTTTCTTAGGGACACTGAAGCTTTCTTT. Translating gives CASSLNDFLRDTEAFF. V gene TRBV19 combines with J gene TRBJ1-1; D is uncertain. The germline V and J ends were trimmed by 6 bases and 3 bases, with 20 bases remaining between them. CDR1 and CDR2 from the germline V gene are LNHDA and SQIVND (reference sequence). The CDR3 has 16 amino acids.

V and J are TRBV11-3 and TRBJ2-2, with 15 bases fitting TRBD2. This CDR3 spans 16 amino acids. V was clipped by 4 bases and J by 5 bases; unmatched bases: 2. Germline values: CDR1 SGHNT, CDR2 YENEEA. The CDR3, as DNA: TGTGCCAGCAGCTATGGACTAGCGGGGGGGACCGGGGAGCTGTTTTTT. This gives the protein CASSYGLAGGTGELFF.

The CDR3 DNA sequence: TGTGCCAGTGCTCGGAATGGACAGGGGACTGAAGCTTTCTTT. As protein: CASARNGQGTEAFF. This chain joins TRBV6-5 and TRBJ1-1; 9 positions match TRBD1. Germline V gene lookup returns CDR1 MNHEY and CDR2 SVGAGI. The V segment lost 9 bases and the J segment 5 bases; nucleotides outside the gene matches: 10. This CDR3 spans 14 amino acids.

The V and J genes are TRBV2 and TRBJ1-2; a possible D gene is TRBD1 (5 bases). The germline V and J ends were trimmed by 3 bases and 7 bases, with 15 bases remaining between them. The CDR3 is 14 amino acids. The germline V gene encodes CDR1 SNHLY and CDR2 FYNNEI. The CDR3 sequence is CASSEGDSIGGYTF. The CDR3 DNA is TGTGCCAGCAGTGAGGGCGACAGTATAGGTGGCTACACCTTC.

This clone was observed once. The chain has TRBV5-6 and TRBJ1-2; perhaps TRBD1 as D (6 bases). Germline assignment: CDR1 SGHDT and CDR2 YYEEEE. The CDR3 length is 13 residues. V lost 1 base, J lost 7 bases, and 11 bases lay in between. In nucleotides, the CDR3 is TGTGCCAGCAGCTTGCCAGGGGCGGGTGGCTACACCTTC. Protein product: CASSLPGAGGYTF.

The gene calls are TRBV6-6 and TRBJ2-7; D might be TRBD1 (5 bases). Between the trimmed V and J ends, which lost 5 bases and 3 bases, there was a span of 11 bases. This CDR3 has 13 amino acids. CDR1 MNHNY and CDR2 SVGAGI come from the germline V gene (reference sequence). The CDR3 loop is CASSRGRVYEQYF. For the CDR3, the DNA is TGTGCCAGCAGTAGGGGTAGGGTCTACGAGCAGTACTTC.

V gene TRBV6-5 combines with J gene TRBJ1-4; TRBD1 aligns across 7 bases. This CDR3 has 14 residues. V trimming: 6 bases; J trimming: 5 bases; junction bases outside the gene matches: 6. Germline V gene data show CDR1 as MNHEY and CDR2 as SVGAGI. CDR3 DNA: TGTGCCAGCAGGGGACAGTCCTGGAATGAAAAACTGTTTTTT. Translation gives CASRGQSWNEKLFF.

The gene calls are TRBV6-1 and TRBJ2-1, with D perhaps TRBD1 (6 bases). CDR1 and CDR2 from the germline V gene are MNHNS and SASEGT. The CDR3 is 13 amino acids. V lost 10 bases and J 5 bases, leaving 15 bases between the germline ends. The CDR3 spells CATLTGSHNEQFF. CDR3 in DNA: TGTGCCACCCTGACAGGTTCCCACAATGAGCAGTTCTTC.

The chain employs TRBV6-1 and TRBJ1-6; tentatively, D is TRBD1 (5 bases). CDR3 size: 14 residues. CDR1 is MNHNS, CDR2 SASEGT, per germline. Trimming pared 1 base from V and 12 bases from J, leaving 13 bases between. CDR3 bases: TGTGCCAGCAGTGAAGGGTTAGACGGACAACCCCTCCACTTT. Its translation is CASSEGLDGQPLHF.

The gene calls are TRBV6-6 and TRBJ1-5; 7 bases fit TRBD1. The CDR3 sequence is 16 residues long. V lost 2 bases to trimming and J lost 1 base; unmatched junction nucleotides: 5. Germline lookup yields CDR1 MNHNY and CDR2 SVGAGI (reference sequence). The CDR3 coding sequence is TGTGCCAGCAGTTACCGGACAGGAGAAAGCAATCAGCCCCAGCATTTT. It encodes CASSYRTGESNQPQHF.

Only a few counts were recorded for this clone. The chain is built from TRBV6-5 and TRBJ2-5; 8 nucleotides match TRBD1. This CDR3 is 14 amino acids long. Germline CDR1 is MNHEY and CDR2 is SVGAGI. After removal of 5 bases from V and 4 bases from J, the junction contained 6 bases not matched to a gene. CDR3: CASSPQGGVETQYF. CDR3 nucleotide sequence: TGTGCCAGCAGTCCACAGGGGGGAGTAGAGACCCAGTACTTC.

CDR3 sequence: CASSAQGNTEAFF. CDR3 nucleotides: TGTGCCAGCAGTGCACAAGGGAACACTGAAGCTTTCTTT. This chain connects TRBV6-5 to TRBJ1-1; D remains unclear. CDR3 size: 13 residues. Germline CDR1 MNHEY, CDR2 SVGAGI. The V end lost 5 bases, the J end lost 1 base, and 8 bases lay between the germline ends.

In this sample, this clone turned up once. The DNA of the CDR3 is TGTGCCAGCAGCCTTCAGGCAGAGAACACTGAAGCTTTCTTT. It yields the protein CASSLQAENTEAFF. The chain uses TRBV6-1 and TRBJ1-1; D not certain. The germline V gene encodes CDR1 MNHNS and CDR2 SASEGT. V lost 6 bases and J lost 1, with 12 bases in between. This CDR3 has 14 residues.

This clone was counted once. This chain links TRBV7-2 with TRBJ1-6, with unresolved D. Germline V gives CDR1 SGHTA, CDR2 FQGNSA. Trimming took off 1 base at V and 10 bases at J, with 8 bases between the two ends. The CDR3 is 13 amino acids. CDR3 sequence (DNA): TGTGCCAGCAGCTTAGACGGAGGATCACCCCTCCACTTT. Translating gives CASSLDGGSPLHF.